The T cell receptor beta chain under discussion was sequenced for a study of blood T cell repertoires in COVID-19. Across the study: The study drew acute and convalescent COVID-19 samples from the United States, Italy and Spain.

Original processing notes: Estimation of nucleated cell counts relied on the amplification of reference gene primers. TCRdb keeps only in-frame clones here, not all; method: immunoSEQ multiplex PCR. V, J and clone size are taken as reported in that table, and D and trimming were inferred from the DNA itself. There are more than 30,000 clones in the sample; about 94% occur only once, and around 4% lies in the top ten. This CDR3 has 13 amino acids. Germline V gene lookup returns CDR1 LGHDT and CDR2 YNNKEL (reference sequence). Between the trimmed V and J ends, which lost 4 bases and 6 bases, there was a span of 11 bases.

This sequence was found in a human donor with active COVID-19. The donor label of this sample is uncertain. Sequenced: peripheral blood. The chain employs TRBV3-1 (or the pseudogene TRBV3-2) and TRBJ2-3; no clear D gene. CDR3 DNA sequence: TGTGCCAGCAGCCTTCAACCTCAGGATACGCAGTATTTT. It specifies CASSLQPQDTQYF.